These T cell receptor beta chains were read from a single sample in a study of cytomegalovirus exposure and HLA in healthy donors. Some clones are missing from TCRdb's copy, which holds only in-frame ones; the method was immunoSEQ multiplex PCR. This sample's clone table lists 150,000 to 200,000 clones. The specimen was PBMCs. These receptors came from a man aged 25-45 years in good health and CMV-seronegative. Both conserved end residues are part of each CDR3.

>TRBV27|TRBJ2-7
CASSCEWTSGSIWEQYF
>TRBV18|TRBJ1-4
CASSQTATGGEKLFF
>TRBV4-3|TRBJ2-7
CASSHGRGRGPGEQYF
>TRBV2|TRBJ2-1
CASSGYGREGYNEQFF
>TRBV6-5|TRBJ1-2
CASHNSPYGYTF
>TRBV5-1|TRBJ2-1
CASSVAGTPDYNEQFF
>TRBV6-5|TRBJ2-7
CASMGAGVYEQYF
>TRBV28|TRBJ2-1
CASSPNPDSGSYNEQFF
>TRBV4-1|TRBJ2-1
CASGGRLLSSYNEQFF
>TRBV2|TRBJ2-1
CASGGQHNEQFF
>TRBV2|TRBJ1-2
CASSEGTGISYGYTF
>TRBV4-1|TRBJ2-7
CASSQATGTYEQYF
>TRBV9|TRBJ1-4
CASSVSGTGAPNEKLFF
>TRBV28|TRBJ2-2
CASSPAGDLAGLTGELFF
>TRBV13|TRBJ2-1
CASSSSSSGGRGDEQFF
>TRBV7-9|TRBJ1-2
CASSPPGTEGNYGYTF
>TRBV10-2|TRBJ2-2
CASSEQGGHTGELFF
>TRBV25-1|TRBJ2-3
CASTSPGGRVGTDTQYF
>TRBV5-4|TRBJ1-3
CASSLAGGRGFSGNTIYF
>TRBV19|TRBJ2-3
CASSLLAGGTDTQYF
>TRBV5-5|TRBJ1-2
CASSKGQGAHYGYTF
>TRBV7-2|TRBJ1-3
CASSGGTGGNTIYF